What follows are 23 T cell receptor beta chains derived from one specimen sequenced in a study of cytomegalovirus exposure and HLA in healthy donors. PCR amplification relied on 60 Vbeta primers (plus 13 Jbeta primers). Clones were read by immunoSEQ multiplex PCR, and TCRdb kept only the in-frame ones, dropping some. The sample includes around 140,000 clones, approximately 78% of them seen just once. The sample comprised PBMCs. Every receptor here comes from a woman in her forties or fifties in good health and CMV-seropositive.

This clone showed up just a few times. The chain carries TRBV28 and TRBJ2-2, with D possibly being TRBD2 (5 bases). Germline V gene sequence: CDR1 MDHEN, CDR2 SYDVKM. With 3 bases removed from V and 8 bases from J, the gap between germline ends came to 10 bases. The CDR3 length is 13 residues. CDR3 protein: CASSFWGAGELFF. The CDR3 DNA follows: TGTGCCAGCAGTTTTTGGGGAGCGGGGGAGCTGTTTTTT.

This clone was observed a handful of times. The genes are TRBV29-1 and TRBJ1-2; D remains unclear. V was cut by 7 bases and J by 4 bases, with 13 bases left in between. Germline CDR1 is SQVTM and CDR2 is ANQGSEA. This CDR3 has 12 amino acids. CDR3 sequence: CSAERLSYGYTF. CDR3 nucleotides: TGCAGCGCAGAACGCCTCTCCTATGGCTACACCTTC.

The CDR3 is CASSVGRGGPYEQYF. CDR3 bases: TGTGCCAGCAGCGTAGGGCGGGGGGGCCCTTACGAGCAGTACTTC. This chain connects TRBV9 to TRBJ2-7, with 9 bases matching TRBD2. The CDR3 totals 15 residues. Germline values: CDR1 SGDLS, CDR2 YYNGEE. With V trimmed by 0 bases and J by 4 bases, 5 bases remained unmatched.

The rearrangement links TRBV19 to TRBJ2-2; maybe TRBD1 (5 bases). CDR3 length: 19 amino acids. V lost 2 bases, J lost 0 bases, and 19 bases lay in between. Germline CDR1 and CDR2: LNHDA and SQIVND (reference sequence). The CDR3 spells CASSIIRTQGTSNTGELFF. The CDR3 DNA sequence: TGTGCCAGTAGTATAATTCGGACCCAGGGCACCTCGAACACCGGGGAGCTGTTTTTT.

V gene TRBV5-6 combines with J gene TRBJ2-3; 12 bases line up with TRBD2. Germline V lookup: CDR1 SGHDT, CDR2 YYEEEE. J gave up 0 bases and V 3 bases, and 5 bases lay outside the gene matches. This CDR3 region has 17 residues. The DNA for the CDR3 is TGTGCCAGCAGCTACGGACTAGCGGGGATTAGCACAGATACGCAGTATTTT. It yields the protein CASSYGLAGISTDTQYF.

The J gene is TRBJ1-2, the V gene TRBV4-3; the D gene is possibly TRBD1 (5 bases). The V end lost 0 bases, the J end lost 7 bases, and 9 bases lay between the germline ends. Germline values: CDR1 LGHNA, CDR2 YSLEER. The length of the CDR3 is 13 residues. For the CDR3, the DNA is TGCGCCAGCAGCCAAGACAACAGGCCTGGCTACACCTTC. It is translated as CASSQDNRPGYTF.

The V and J genes are TRBV11-2 and TRBJ1-2, with TRBD1 matching 7 bases. V shed 0 bases and J 3 bases; nucleotides not matched to a gene: 4. This CDR3 contains 15 residues. From germline, CDR1 is SGHAT and CDR2 FQNNGV. CDR3 region: CASSLDPGQHYGYTF. In DNA form, the CDR3 reads TGTGCCAGCAGCTTAGACCCGGGACAGCACTATGGCTACACCTTC.

The J gene is TRBJ2-7, the V gene TRBV5-1; D possibly corresponds to TRBD1 (5 bases). V dropped 3 bases and J dropped 6 bases, with 13 bases sitting between them. There are 13 residues in the CDR3. CDR1 is SGHRS and CDR2 is YFSETQ in the germline V gene. The chain's CDR3 is CASSWGPAGEQYF. The DNA for the CDR3 is TGCGCCAGCAGCTGGGGCCCGGCAGGCGAGCAGTACTTC.

V and J are TRBV7-8 and TRBJ1-2, with TRBD1 as a possible D gene (6 bases). Germline V gives CDR1 SGHVS, CDR2 FQNEAQ. The CDR3 is 14 amino acids. V shed 4 bases and J shed 5 bases, with 14 bases lying between them. The CDR3: CASSSPGQPYGYTF. DNA for the CDR3: TGTGCCAGCAGCTCGCCGGGACAACCGTATGGCTACACCTTC.

The rearrangement uses TRBV7-2 and TRBJ2-7, with a possible D match to TRBD1 (6 bases). This CDR3 is built from 14 residues. In germline, CDR1 is SGHTA, CDR2 FQGNSA. Trimming stripped 5 bases from V and 7 bases from J, with 18 bases between. The CDR3 DNA is TGTGCCAGCAGCCCTCCGGTGGGGGCCCAAGAGCAGTACTTC. Its translation: CASSPPVGAQEQYF.

This clone was recorded a few times. V and J are TRBV5-1 and TRBJ2-1; TRBD2 matches at 8 bases. Germline V lookup: CDR1 SGHRS, CDR2 YFSETQ. Losses at the gene ends were 4 bases for V and 5 bases for J; bases not matched to a gene: 8. The CDR3 consists of 15 residues. CDR3 nucleotides: TGCGCCAGCAGCGCAAGTGGGACTAGTCACAATGAGCAGTTCTTC. Protein: CASSASGTSHNEQFF.

J is TRBJ2-7 and V is TRBV13, with D perhaps matching TRBD2 (6 bases). This CDR3 region has 15 residues. V shed 5 bases and J shed 0 bases, with 14 bases lying between them. Germline CDR1 and CDR2: PRHDT and FYEKMQ (reference sequence). This CDR3 is CASSGTSRNSYEQYF. DNA of the CDR3: TGTGCCAGCAGCGGAACTAGCCGTAACTCCTACGAGCAGTACTTC.

The chain couples TRBV2 to TRBJ1-2; 9 positions match TRBD1. CDR1 is SNHLY, CDR2 FYNNEI, per germline. The V and J ends lost 8 bases and 4 bases, in that order; junction bases with no gene match: 8. The CDR3 totals 14 residues. DNA for the CDR3: TGTGCCAGCGTGGGACAGGGCGGAGGCTATGGCTACACCTTC. The encoded protein is CASVGQGGGYGYTF.

This chain links TRBV18 with TRBJ2-7, with 10 positions matching TRBD1. In germline, CDR1 is KGHSH, CDR2 LQKENI. V shed 3 bases, J shed 7 bases, and the junction held 6 bases outside the gene matches. The CDR3 sequence is 14 residues long. The CDR3 loop reads CASSPGQGSGEQYF. CDR3 nucleotides: TGTGCCAGCTCACCGGGACAGGGGTCGGGAGAGCAGTACTTC.

The rearrangement joins TRBV7-3 to TRBJ2-7, with 9 bases that match TRBD1. The J segment lost 5 bases and the V segment lost 5 bases, leaving 10 bases of the junction unmatched. CDR3 length: 15 amino acids. CDR1 and CDR2 (germline): SGHTA, FQGTGA. Here the CDR3 reads CASSPTGQGKNEQYF. CDR3 bases: TGTGCCAGCAGCCCAACGGGACAGGGAAAAAACGAGCAGTACTTC.

V and J are TRBV25-1 and TRBJ2-7; D perhaps matches TRBD2 (5 bases). Germline V gene data show CDR1 as MGHDK and CDR2 as SYGVNS. This CDR3 has 13 amino acids. Trimming took 6 bases from V and 3 from J, leaving 12 bases between them. In nucleotides, the CDR3 is TGTGCCAGCAGCAAGGGAGCCCTCTACGAGCAGTACTTC. Its protein product is CASSKGALYEQYF.

The chain joins TRBV6-5 to TRBJ1-2; D is possibly TRBD1 (6 bases). CDR3 length equals 13 residues. V was pared by 6 bases and J by 5 bases, with 13 bases between. Germline CDR1 reads MNHEY; CDR2 reads SVGAGI. CDR3 in DNA: TGTGCCAGCAGATGGACAGAGACGTATGGCTACACCTTC. The encoded protein is CASRWTETYGYTF.

The V and J genes are TRBV5-4 and TRBJ2-5; possible D gene TRBD2, 6 bases. The better agreement between TRBJ2-7 and the DNA end casts doubt on the J call. This CDR3 contains 14 residues. Germline V CDR1 and CDR2: SGHNT, YYREEE (reference sequence). Here the CDR3 reads CASSLDRRDYEQYF. CDR3 bases: TGTGCCAGCAGCTTGGACAGGAGGGACTACGAGCAGTACTTC.

This chain links TRBV9 with TRBJ2-1, with 7 bases matching TRBD2. CDR1 is SGDLS and CDR2 is YYNGEE in the germline V gene. Trimming took 6 bases from V and 2 from J; bases not matched to a gene: 8. This CDR3 comprises 15 residues. The DNA for the CDR3 is TGTGCCAGCACCTCTAGCGGAGGGCCCTACAATGAGCAGTTCTTC. It translates to CASTSSGGPYNEQFF.

The CDR3 DNA is TGTGCCAGCAGCGTTACCTTAAGGAGGCAGCCCCAGCATTTT. As protein: CASSVTLRRQPQHF. This chain connects TRBV28 to TRBJ1-5; unclear D gene. CDR1 is MDHEN, CDR2 SYDVKM, per germline. This CDR3 has 14 residues. Trimming removed 6 bases from V and 7 bases from J, with 16 bases in between.

The rearrangement links TRBV27 to TRBJ2-5; 13 nucleotides line up with TRBD2. Trimming took 5 bases from V and 7 from J; bases not matched to a gene: 7. Germline V gives CDR1 MNHEY, CDR2 SMNVEV (reference sequence). CDR3 size: 15 residues. The CDR3 region has the DNA TGTGCCAGCAGTCAACTAGCGGGAGGGCCGTCGACCCAGTACTTC. Its protein is CASSQLAGGPSTQYF.

The chain recombines TRBV4-3 with TRBJ2-1; 13 bases map to TRBD2. This CDR3 has 17 amino acids. J lost 8 bases, V lost 0 bases, and 7 bases had no gene match. Germline values: CDR1 LGHNA, CDR2 YSLEER. This CDR3 reads CASSQDPGTSGVDEQFF. CDR3 nucleotides: TGCGCCAGCAGCCAAGATCCCGGGACTAGCGGGGTTGATGAGCAGTTCTTC.

This chain joins TRBV5-4 and TRBJ1-2, with 10 bases lining up with TRBD1. The ends lost 0 bases at V and 4 bases at J; junction bases unmatched: 9. Per germline, CDR1 SGHNT and CDR2 YYREEE (reference sequence). The CDR3 sequence is 17 residues long. CDR3 region: CASSLGTGGGSSYGYTF. In DNA, the CDR3 is TGTGCCAGCAGCTTGGGGACAGGGGGTGGCTCAAGCTATGGCTACACCTTC.